This TCR beta chain appears in the sequencing data of a study of blood T cell repertoires in COVID-19. Turning to the study itself: Samples taken during acute and convalescent COVID-19 were collected in the United States, Italy and Spain. T cells, B-cell-depleted T cells, or PBMCs supplied cDNA or gDNA.

Authors' methods: Amplification from reference gene primers served as the basis for estimated nucleated cell counts. Using immunoSEQ multiplex PCR, the repertoire was profiled, and TCRdb retains in-frame clones only, with some absent. The V and J calls and clone size come from that table; D and trimming were worked out from the DNA. The sample lists about 150,000 clones, 65% to 90% occurring once. This clone was observed a single time. Trimming left V 1 base short and J 6 bases short, with 10 bases between. The length of the CDR3 is 13 residues. Germline V gene sequence: CDR1 MNHEY, CDR2 SVGEGT. This receptor was identified in a man in his 70s with acute or convalescent COVID-19. Sequencing was done on a sample of peripheral blood. This chain uses TRBV6-2 or TRBV6-3 with TRBJ2-7, with a tentative D call TRBD2 (6 bases). CDR3 nucleotide sequence: TGTGCCAGCAGTTACTACGGGAGAAGCGAGCAGTACTTC. Its protein product is CASSYYGRSEQYF.